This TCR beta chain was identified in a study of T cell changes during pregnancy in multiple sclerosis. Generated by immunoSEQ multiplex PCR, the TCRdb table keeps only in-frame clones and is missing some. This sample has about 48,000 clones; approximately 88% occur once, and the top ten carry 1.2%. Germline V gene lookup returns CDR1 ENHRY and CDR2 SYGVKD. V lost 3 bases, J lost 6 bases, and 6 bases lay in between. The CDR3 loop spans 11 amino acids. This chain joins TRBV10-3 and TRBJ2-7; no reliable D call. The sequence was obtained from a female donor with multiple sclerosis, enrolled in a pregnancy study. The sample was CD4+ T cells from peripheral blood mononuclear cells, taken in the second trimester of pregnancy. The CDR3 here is CAISDQAEQYF. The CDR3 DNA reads TGTGCCATCAGTGACCAAGCCGAGCAGTACTTC.